These 20 T cell receptor beta chains were sequenced from one sample in a study of technical replicates of blood from a few donors. Sequencing was performed with immunoSEQ multiplex PCR; in TCRdb, only in-frame clones are kept and a portion is missing. In the table there are 60,000 to 65,000 clones, 65% to 90% of which are singletons. Sequencing was carried out using PBMCs. The receptors here all came from a human donor in good health. Some clones in this sample may be carry-over from other donors' samples.

This chain joins TRBV5-4 and TRBJ1-1; 9 nucleotides agree with TRBD1. With 4 bases clipped from V and 4 bases from J, the junction kept 8 bases outside the gene matches. CDR3 size: 15 residues. Germline lookup yields CDR1 SGHNT and CDR2 YYREEE (reference sequence). In DNA, the CDR3 is TGTGCCAGCAGCCCGTACAGGGGGCGGGTCACTGAAGCTTTCTTT. Translated, it gives CASSPYRGRVTEAFF.

Here the CDR3 DNA reads TGTGCCAGCAGTTACGTCGAGGGCACGGGAGGGACTGAAGCTTTCTTT. The encoded protein is CASSYVEGTGGTEAFF. The chain combines TRBV6-5 with TRBJ1-1, with D hard to call. This CDR3 has 16 amino acids. In germline, CDR1 is MNHEY, CDR2 SVGAGI. Trimming shortened V by 2 bases and J by 5 bases, and 18 bases separated the two germline ends.

The chain uses TRBV9 and TRBJ2-1; 9 nucleotides line up with TRBD2. This CDR3 contains 15 residues. Germline V gene sequence: CDR1 SGDLS, CDR2 YYNGEE. The V gene end was trimmed by 0 bases and the J gene end by 8 bases; junction bases not matched to a gene: 6. The CDR3 nucleotides read TGTGCCAGCAGCGTAGGGGCTAGCGGGGTCTATGAGCAGTTCTTC. Protein product: CASSVGASGVYEQFF.

The chain combines TRBV5-6 with TRBJ2-5; the match to TRBD2 covers 13 bases. Germline V CDR1 and CDR2: SGHDT, YYEEEE. After removal of 3 bases from V and 5 bases from J, the junction contained 7 bases not matched to a gene. The CDR3 runs 16 residues. The CDR3 sequence is CASSYGLAGVLETQYF. In DNA, the CDR3 is TGTGCCAGCAGCTACGGACTAGCGGGGGTCCTGGAGACCCAGTACTTC.

The CDR3: CASSLGEWGDTQYF. Written as DNA, the CDR3 is TGTGCCAGCAGCTTAGGGGAGTGGGGAGATACGCAGTATTTT. J is TRBJ2-3 and V is TRBV7-9, with D perhaps TRBD2 (5 bases). This CDR3 comprises 14 residues. Looked up from germline, CDR1 is SEHNR and CDR2 is FQNEAQ (reference sequence). Deletions cut 1 base from V and 5 bases from J, with 10 bases between.

The rearrangement uses TRBV7-2 and TRBJ1-5; D call uncertain. Germline CDR1 reads SGHTA; CDR2 reads FQGNSA. The V end lost 5 bases, the J end lost 7 bases, and 12 bases lay between the germline ends. There are 13 residues in the CDR3. CDR3 sequence (DNA): TGTGCCAGCAGCGTACGGGAGAGACAGCCCCAGCATTTT. Its translation: CASSVRERQPQHF.

The chain combines TRBV18 with TRBJ1-6, with 9 nucleotides matching TRBD1. This CDR3 comprises 15 residues. CDR1 is KGHSH and CDR2 is LQKENI in the germline V gene. With V trimmed by 8 bases and J by 6 bases, 8 bases remained unmatched. The CDR3 DNA follows: TGTGCCAGCACGGGACAGGGTACAAGTAATTCACCCCTCCACTTT. Translated: CASTGQGTSNSPLHF. The whole variable domain, filled in from reference TRBV18 and TRBJ1-6, reads NAGVMQNPRHLVRRRGQEARLRCSPMKGHSHVYWYRQLPEEGLKFMVYLQKENIIDESGMPKERFSAEFPKEGPSILRIQQVVRGDSAAYFCASTGQGTSNSPLHFGNGTRLTVT.

The rearrangement joins TRBV30 to TRBJ1-1, with TRBD1 as a possible D gene (6 bases). With 4 bases removed from V and 3 bases from J, the gap between germline ends came to 12 bases. Germline CDR1 is GTSNPN and CDR2 is SVGIG (reference sequence). This CDR3 has 13 amino acids. CDR3 in DNA: TGTGCCTGGAAGGACAGCAGTTACACTGAAGCTTTCTTT. Its protein is CAWKDSSYTEAFF. The complete variable domain, with remaining parts taken from reference TRBV30 and TRBJ1-1, reads SQTIHQWPATLVQPVGSPLSLECTVEGTSNPNLYWYRQAAGRGLQLLFYSVGIGQISSEVPQNLSASRPQDRQFILSSKKLLLSDSGFYLCAWKDSSYTEAFFGQGTRLTVV.

The J gene is TRBJ2-1, the V gene TRBV7-2, with D perhaps TRBD2 (6 bases). Germline CDR1 is SGHTA and CDR2 is FQGNSA. V lost 5 bases and J 4 bases, leaving 15 bases between the germline ends. The CDR3 runs 15 residues. The CDR3 sequence is CASSAHRDSYNEQFF. Written as DNA, the CDR3 is TGTGCCAGCAGCGCCCACCGGGACTCATACAATGAGCAGTTCTTC.

The chain combines TRBV21-1 with TRBJ2-1; the DNA was not used to check the table's D call, TRBD2. TRBV21-1 is termed a pseudogene. The CDR3 length is 14 residues. CDR3 DNA sequence: TGTGCCAGCAGCAAGAGGGACTCCTACAATGAGCAGTTCTTC. Its protein is CASSKRDSYNEQFF.

This clone was counted once. V gene TRBV15 combines with J gene TRBJ1-2; 8 bases map to TRBD1. Germline CDR1 LNHNV, CDR2 YYDKDF (reference sequence). The CDR3 spans 15 residues. The ends lost 4 bases at V and 1 base at J; junction bases unmatched: 5. CDR3 sequence (DNA): TGTGCCACCAGCACCCCAGGGGGCCGTAACTATGGCTACACCTTC. Amino acids: CATSTPGGRNYGYTF.

J is TRBJ2-3 and V is TRBV7-2, with D perhaps TRBD2 (6 bases). The germline V gene encodes CDR1 SGHTA and CDR2 FQGNSA. V lost 0 bases to trimming and J lost 7 bases, with 23 bases between them. This CDR3 contains 18 residues. For the CDR3, the DNA is TGTGCCAGCAGCTTAGCGTTGACGGTTGGTGCTAGCGCCCATACGCAGTATTTT. Translation: CASSLALTVGASAHTQYF.

The rearrangement uses TRBV9 and TRBJ2-7, with 7 bases lining up with TRBD1. CDR1 is SGDLS, CDR2 YYNGEE, per germline. The CDR3 runs 15 residues. V trimming: 4 bases; J trimming: 2 bases; junction bases outside the gene matches: 9. The CDR3 coding sequence is TGTGCCAGCAGCCTAGAGACAGGGTTGGCCTACGAGCAGTACTTC. Residues: CASSLETGLAYEQYF.

V and J are TRBV6-1 and TRBJ2-7; the D gene is possibly TRBD1 (6 bases). Per the germline V gene, CDR1 is MNHNS and CDR2 is SASEGT. This CDR3 has 14 amino acids. The germline V and J ends were trimmed by 8 bases and 3 bases, with 17 bases remaining between them. For the CDR3, the DNA is TGTGCCAGCCTCGACTGGGGGCGGTACTACGAGCAGTACTTC. Translation: CASLDWGRYYEQYF.

Here the CDR3 DNA reads TGTGCCAGCAGCCTGCAGTTAGCGGGAGGGCGCGAGCAGTTCTTC. Translated, it gives CASSLQLAGGREQFF. The chain links TRBV7-9 to TRBJ2-1; 11 positions match TRBD2. V was pared by 5 bases and J by 10 bases, with 10 bases of the junction left unmatched. CDR1 is SEHNR and CDR2 is FQNEAQ in the germline V gene (reference sequence). This CDR3 region has 15 residues.

J is TRBJ2-7 and V is TRBV5-1, with a weak D call TRBD2 (7 bases). CDR1 is SGHRS and CDR2 is YFSETQ in the germline V gene. Trimming took off 4 bases at V and 5 bases at J, with 16 bases between the two ends. The CDR3 is made up of 14 amino acids. This CDR3 reads CASSPGGGGHEQYF. The CDR3 DNA is TGCGCCAGCAGCCCAGGAGGCGGGGGCCACGAGCAGTACTTC. The full variable domain, with the rest looked up from reference TRBV5-1 and TRBJ2-7, is KAGVTQTPRYLIKTRGQQVTLSCSPISGHRSVSWYQQTPGQGLQFLFEYFSETQRNKGNFPGRFSGRQFSNSRSEMNVSTLELGDSALYLCASSPGGGGHEQYFGPGTRLTVT.

V is TRBV13 and J is TRBJ2-1, with D hard to call. Between the trimmed V and J ends, which lost 4 bases and 9 bases, there was a span of 10 bases. Germline V gene data show CDR1 as PRHDT and CDR2 as FYEKMQ (reference sequence). The CDR3 totals 12 residues. The CDR3 region is CASSSPSGEQFF. In DNA, the CDR3 is TGTGCCAGCAGCTCCCCCTCGGGTGAGCAGTTCTTC.

The count of this clone is one. V usage is TRBV7-8 and J usage is TRBJ1-1; a weak D match, TRBD1 (6 bases). V dropped 1 base and J dropped 10 bases, with 16 bases sitting between them. Germline values: CDR1 SGHVS, CDR2 FQNEAQ. CDR3 length: 14 amino acids. The DNA for the CDR3 is TGTGCCAGCAGCTTAGTACAGGGAGGGAGCTCAGCTTTCTTT. It specifies CASSLVQGGSSAFF.

V gene TRBV30 combines with J gene TRBJ1-2, with D maybe TRBD1 (5 bases). Looked up from germline, CDR1 is GTSNPN and CDR2 is SVGIG (reference sequence). The CDR3 runs 13 residues. The ends were cut back, 5 bases at V and 6 bases at J, with 16 bases in the middle. In nucleotides, the CDR3 is TGTGCCTGGTACCTAAAAGGAGGGGATGGCTACACCTTC. This gives the protein CAWYLKGGDGYTF.

The table lists this clone with a few counts. The chain links TRBV5-1 to TRBJ1-1, with D tentatively TRBD1 (5 bases). This CDR3 comprises 15 residues. With 3 bases removed from V and 1 base from J, the gap between germline ends came to 13 bases. Looked up from germline, CDR1 is SGHRS and CDR2 is YFSETQ. CDR3 residues: CASSWSGAENTEAFF. CDR3 coding DNA: TGCGCCAGCAGCTGGAGCGGGGCCGAGAACACTGAAGCTTTCTTT.